The rows below give T cell receptor beta chains drawn from one sample of a study of T cells after yellow fever vaccination. TCRdb processed the 5' RACE reads anew with MiXCR; each CDR3 protein has one entry. The sample records about 430,000 distinct CDR3 sequences, around a sixth being singletons. Material: PBMCs, obtained before the yellow fever booster vaccination. These receptors all come from a man aged 18 to 30 who received the YFV17D yellow fever vaccine. Both conserved end residues are part of each CDR3. The order of the fields is J gene, clone size, V gene, CDR3 protein. The size field is filled for only some rows; it gives once, few, many or a size class.

>TRBJ2-3|many|TRBV24-1
CATGGRSSPLTQYF
>TRBJ2-1|many|TRBV5-1
CASSLGQISYNEQFF
>TRBJ1-6|.|TRBV20-1
CSAGGPRTSPLHF
>TRBJ1-5|.|TRBV12-3/TRBV12-4
CASSRDRVPQPQHF
>TRBJ2-7|.|TRBV15
CATSATFGRSYEQYF
>TRBJ2-1|.|TRBV7-2
CASSRNREDEQFF
>TRBJ1-2|.|TRBV18
CASSPPYRGSSGYTF
>TRBJ2-5|.|TRBV5-1
CASSSGLLVQQQETQYF
>TRBJ1-5|.|TRBV27
CASYQPQHF
>TRBJ2-3|.|TRBV6-4
CASSESRGDGTDTQYF
>TRBJ2-2|.|TRBV24-1
CATSGTGGPGELFF
>TRBJ2-5|many|TRBV7-2
CASSRSWGQETQYF
>TRBJ1-2|few|TRBV10-3
CAISDPTGTGDGYTF